These 13 T cell receptor beta chains were all obtained from the same sample, sequenced in a study of blood T cell repertoires in COVID-19. Profiled with immunoSEQ multiplex PCR; TCRdb holds only in-frame clones, not every one. Found here are 270,000 or so clones, about 89% of them singletons; the top ten hold about 4.2%. The sequenced sample consisted of peripheral blood. The receptors were gathered from a man aged 35 to 55 with acute or convalescent COVID-19.

The chain carries TRBV15 and TRBJ1-1; TRBD1 might be the D (6 bases). Germline values: CDR1 LNHNV, CDR2 YYDKDF (reference sequence). The CDR3 runs to 15 residues. Deletions cut 2 bases from V and 4 bases from J, with 14 bases between. CDR3 sequence reads: CATSRTQGSGTEAFF. For the CDR3, the DNA is TGTGCCACCAGCAGAACGCAGGGGTCGGGCACTGAAGCTTTCTTT.

The chain recombines TRBV5-4 with TRBJ2-7, with TRBD2 identical over 12 bases. Per germline, CDR1 SGHNT and CDR2 YYREEE (reference sequence). CDR3 length equals 16 residues. Trimming took 4 bases from V and 0 from J; bases not matched to a gene: 5. In nucleotides, the CDR3 is TGTGCCAGCAGCCCAGGACTAGCGGGGAGCTCCTACGAGCAGTACTTC. Its translation is CASSPGLAGSSYEQYF.

V gene TRBV6-5 combines with J gene TRBJ1-2; D ambiguous. V lost 11 bases and J lost 2, with 15 bases in between. CDR3 length: 13 residues. Germline-derived CDR1 and CDR2 are MNHEY and SVGAGI. In DNA form, the CDR3 reads TGTGCCTGGGCGTCAGGAACCAACTATGGCTACACCTTC. Residues: CAWASGTNYGYTF.

To note about this clone: Mismatch with germline at one junction end may stem from a read error. This chain joins TRBV10-3 and TRBJ2-2; 7 nucleotides agree with TRBD2. The CDR3 has 15 amino acids. CDR1 and CDR2 from the germline V gene are ENHRY and SYGVKD. The CDR3 bases are TGTGCCATCAGTCGGGGGGACGGGAACTCCGGGGAGCTGTTTTTT. It specifies CAISRGDGNSGELFF.

The chain is built from TRBV30 and TRBJ2-2; 8 nucleotides line up with TRBD1. Germline CDR1 reads GTSNPN; CDR2 reads SVGIG (reference sequence). This CDR3 is built from 16 residues. J was trimmed by 0 bases and V by 5 bases; bases with no gene match: 8. This CDR3 reads CAWRTGYAPNTGELFF. The DNA for the CDR3 is TGTGCCTGGCGGACAGGGTATGCGCCGAACACCGGGGAGCTGTTTTTT. Together with reference TRBV30 and TRBJ2-2, the CDR3 gives the full variable domain: SQTIHQWPATLVQPVGSPLSLECTVEGTSNPNLYWYRQAAGRGLQLLFYSVGIGQISSEVPQNLSASRPQDRQFILSSKKLLLSDSGFYLCAWRTGYAPNTGELFFGEGSRLTVL.

The chain recombines TRBV4-2 with TRBJ1-3; no reliable D call. Germline lookup yields CDR1 LGHNA and CDR2 YNFKEQ. This CDR3 comprises 17 residues. The V gene lost 1 base and the J gene lost 0 bases, with 13 bases spanning the gap. The CDR3 DNA reads as TGTGCCAGCAGCCAAGTGACCGACTGGAACTCTGGAAACACCATATATTTT. This translates into CASSQVTDWNSGNTIYF.

The J gene is TRBJ1-4, the V gene TRBV5-1; D is unclear. Germline CDR1 and CDR2: SGHRS and YFSETQ. The CDR3 runs 14 residues. Trimming took 4 bases from V and 7 from J, leaving 14 bases between them. The CDR3 nucleotides are TGCGCCAGCAGCCCCGGTTTTGGTGTTGAAAAACTGTTTTTT. This sequence encodes CASSPGFGVEKLFF. Looking up the rest from reference TRBV5-1 and TRBJ1-4 gives the full variable domain: KAGVTQTPRYLIKTRGQQVTLSCSPISGHRSVSWYQQTPGQGLQFLFEYFSETQRNKGNFPGRFSGRQFSNSRSEMNVSTLELGDSALYLCASSPGFGVEKLFFGSGTQLSVL.

The rearrangement uses TRBV12-3 or TRBV12-4 and TRBJ1-2; possibly TRBD1 for D (5 bases). Trimming took 6 bases from V and 3 from J, leaving 11 bases between them. The CDR3 covers 13 residues. CDR3 nucleotide sequence: TGTGCCAGCAGACCAGGGTTGGACTATGGCTACACCTTC. Translating it yields CASRPGLDYGYTF.

The chain combines TRBV3-1 (or the pseudogene TRBV3-2) with TRBJ2-7; D possibly corresponds to TRBD2 (6 bases). CDR3 length: 13 residues. Germline V gene data show CDR1 as LGHDT and CDR2 as YNNKEL (reference sequence). The germline V and J ends were trimmed by 4 bases and 3 bases, with 10 bases remaining between them. The CDR3 is CASSPGLFYEQYF. The DNA for the CDR3 is TGTGCCAGCAGCCCGGGACTTTTCTACGAGCAGTACTTC.

The chain has TRBV24-1 and TRBJ2-1; no clear D gene. There are 11 residues in the CDR3. CDR1 and CDR2 from the germline V gene are KGHDR and SFDVKD. The ends were cut back, 5 bases at V and 9 bases at J, with 7 bases in the middle. CDR3 region: CATSGGGEQFF. The CDR3, as DNA: TGTGCCACCAGTGGCGGCGGTGAGCAGTTCTTC.

V usage is TRBV9 and J usage is TRBJ2-1; D might be TRBD2 (6 bases). V gave up 2 bases and J gave up 7 bases, with 13 bases separating them. Germline CDR1 reads SGDLS; CDR2 reads YYNGEE. This CDR3 region has 14 residues. This CDR3 is CASSVAFSGNEQFF. CDR3 DNA: TGTGCCAGCAGCGTGGCTTTCAGCGGGAATGAGCAGTTCTTC.

This clone was seen a few times. The J gene is TRBJ2-7, the V gene TRBV7-8, with unresolved D. Germline V gene lookup returns CDR1 SGHVS and CDR2 FQNEAQ. V shed 6 bases and J shed 7 bases, with 13 bases lying between them. This CDR3 region has 12 residues. The CDR3 DNA reads TGTGCCAGCAGTAGATCTTCTGAAGAGCAGTACTTC. Residues: CASSRSSEEQYF.

The gene calls are TRBV19 and TRBJ1-3, with D maybe TRBD1 (6 bases). This CDR3 has 13 amino acids. The germline gives CDR1 LNHDA, CDR2 SQIVND (reference sequence). Trimming left V 10 bases short and J 0 bases short, with 10 bases between. The CDR3 protein is CATGQTSGNTIYF. Written as DNA, the CDR3 is TGTGCCACCGGACAGACCTCTGGAAACACCATATATTTT.